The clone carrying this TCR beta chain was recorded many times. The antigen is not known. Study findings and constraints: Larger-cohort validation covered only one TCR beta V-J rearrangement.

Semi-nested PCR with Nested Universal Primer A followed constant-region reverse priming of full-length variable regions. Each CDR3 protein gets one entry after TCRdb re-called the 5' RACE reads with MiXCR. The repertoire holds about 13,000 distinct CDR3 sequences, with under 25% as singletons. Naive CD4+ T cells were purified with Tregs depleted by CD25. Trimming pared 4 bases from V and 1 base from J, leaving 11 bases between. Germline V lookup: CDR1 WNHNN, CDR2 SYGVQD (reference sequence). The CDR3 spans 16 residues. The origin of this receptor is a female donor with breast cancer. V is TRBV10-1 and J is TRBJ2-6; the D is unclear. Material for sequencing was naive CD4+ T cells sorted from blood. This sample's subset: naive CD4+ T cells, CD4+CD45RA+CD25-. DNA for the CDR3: TGCGCCAGCAGTGGGGCCTCGCAATCTGGGGCCAACGTCCTGACTTTC. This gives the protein CASSGASQSGANVLTF.